This TCR beta chain was identified in a study of T cells in Graves' hyperthyroidism and ophthalmopathy. TCR beta CDR3 region amplification was performed from RNA transcripts. HTBI primers were employed in a first-round RT-PCR of the TCR CDR3. TCRdb passed the multiplex PCR reads through MiXCR, listing each CDR3 protein once. The sample lists hundreds of thousands of distinct CDR3 sequences; roughly 14% were seen once. Uncontrolled infection, other autoimmune disease, pregnancy and lactation each barred patients from inclusion. With respect to this clonotype: Given a much more abundant clone one base away, this may be a read error.

Material for sequencing was blood. The receptor was isolated from a middle-aged woman with Graves' ophthalmopathy.

The DNA for the CDR3 is TGCAGTGCTAGGGGGACTGAAGCTTTCTTT. This codes for CSARGTEAFF. The chain recombines TRBV20-1 with TRBJ1-1, with unresolved D. The CDR3 has 10 residues. V gave up 3 bases and J gave up 5 bases, with 4 bases separating them. Per the germline V gene, CDR1 is DFQATT and CDR2 is SNEGSKA (reference sequence).